The 15 T cell receptor beta chains below come from one sample, sequenced in a study of Graves' ophthalmopathy and Graves' hyperthyroidism. Amplifying from RNA transcripts, the study obtained TCR beta CDR3 regions. First-round RT-PCR employed HTBI primers, with a second-round multiplex PCR after it. TCRdb re-called the multiplex PCR reads with MiXCR, one entry per CDR3 protein. The sample records approximately 1.2 million distinct CDR3 sequences, about 40% being singletons. What was sequenced was peripheral blood or thyroid tissue (not recorded which). The receptors stem from an adult man with Graves' hyperthyroidism.

The chain couples TRBV11-2 to TRBJ2-3; 9 positions match TRBD2. V dropped 4 bases and J dropped 4; count of bases not matched to a gene: 0. The CDR3 is 13 residues long. Germline values: CDR1 SGHAT, CDR2 FQNNGV. The CDR3 loop is CASSWTSADTQYF. CDR3 sequence (DNA): TGTGCCAGCAGCTGGACTAGCGCAGATACGCAGTATTTT.

This clonotype has a handful of counts. The genes are TRBV15 and TRBJ2-3; TRBD2 agrees at 10 bases. CDR3 length: 16 residues. From germline, CDR1 is LNHNV and CDR2 YYDKDF (reference sequence). Trimming removed 2 bases from V and 5 bases from J; junction bases left unmatched: 7. The CDR3 bases are TGTGCCACCAGCAGATCCCTAGCGGGAGCGGGAGATACGCAGTATTTT. This translates into CATSRSLAGAGDTQYF.

The chain employs TRBV6-5 and TRBJ1-5, with D maybe TRBD1 (6 bases). The length of the CDR3 is 15 residues. Trimming took 6 bases from V and 6 from J, leaving 18 bases between them. Germline-derived CDR1 and CDR2 are MNHEY and SVGAGI. The CDR3 nucleotides are TGTGCCAGCAGAATCGACAGGTTGGGTAGTCAGCCCCAGCATTTT. Translation gives CASRIDRLGSQPQHF.

This clonotype has a count of ten or more. This chain joins TRBV13 and TRBJ1-5, with a possible D match to TRBD1 (5 bases). This CDR3 spans 13 amino acids. The V gene's germline CDR1 is PRHDT and CDR2 FYEKMQ (reference sequence). V shed 3 bases and J shed 11 bases, with 14 bases lying between them. DNA for the CDR3: TGTGCCAGCAGCTTGGGAAGACAGACTACCCAGCATTTT. Protein product: CASSLGRQTTQHF. The variable domain in full, completed from reference TRBV13 and TRBJ1-5, reads AAGVIQSPRHLIKEKRETATLKCYPIPRHDTVYWYQQGPGQDPQFLISFYEKMQSDKGSIPDRFSAQQFSDYHSELNMSSLELGDSALYFCASSLGRQTTQHFGDGTRLSIL.

As regards this clonotype: A read error may produce the germline difference seen at one junction end. This rearrangement joins TRBV7-3 to TRBJ2-2; 7 bases are a match to TRBD1. The CDR3 extends over 16 amino acids. CDR1 and CDR2 (germline): SGHTA, FQGTGA. CDR3 sequence (DNA): TGTGCCAGCAGCATACAGACAGGGCAGAACACTGGGGAGCTGTTTTTT. Residues: CASSIQTGQNTGELFF. The full variable domain, rest sourced from reference TRBV7-3 and TRBJ2-2, is GAGVSQTPSNKVTEKGKYVELRCDPISGHTALYWYRQSLGQGPEFLIYFQGTGAADDSGLPNDRFFAVRPEGSVSTLKIQRTERGDSAVYLCASSIQTGQNTGELFFGEGSRLTVL.

This clonotype turned up a few times. A much bigger clone sits one base away, suggesting this may be a read error. The chain has TRBV7-3 and TRBJ2-6, with a weak D call TRBD2 (6 bases). V lost 5 bases, J lost 2 bases, and 19 bases lay in between. This CDR3 region has 18 residues. CDR1 SGHTA and CDR2 FQGTGA come from the germline V gene. The CDR3 sequence: CASSPWGDPRPGANVLTF. The DNA of the CDR3 is TGTGCCAGCAGCCCATGGGGGGACCCGCGCCCTGGGGCCAACGTCCTGACTTTC. The whole variable domain, filled in from reference TRBV7-3 and TRBJ2-6, reads GAGVSQTPSNKVTEKGKYVELRCDPISGHTALYWYRQSLGQGPEFLIYFQGTGAADDSGLPNDRFFAVRPEGSVSTLKIQRTERGDSAVYLCASSPWGDPRPGANVLTFGAGSRLTVL.

The chain joins TRBV7-8 to TRBJ1-5; D might be TRBD1 (6 bases). CDR3 length: 14 residues. Trimming stripped 1 base from V and 11 bases from J, with 15 bases between. Germline loops: CDR1 SGHVS, CDR2 FQNEAQ. The chain's CDR3 is CASSLGGAQETQHF. CDR3 DNA sequence: TGTGCCAGCAGCTTAGGGGGGGCGCAGGAGACCCAGCATTTT.

This clonotype was seen repeatedly, ten times or more. V usage is TRBV5-5 and J usage is TRBJ2-7; possible D gene TRBD1, 6 bases. The germline V and J ends were trimmed by 0 bases and 3 bases, with 13 bases remaining between them. The CDR3 has 15 amino acids. CDR1 and CDR2 (germline): SGHKS, YYEKEE (reference sequence). The CDR3 DNA sequence: TGTGCCAGCAGCTTGGCCGGGACAAGCATCTACGAGCAGTACTTC. Translating gives CASSLAGTSIYEQYF.

This clonotype was recorded a few times. The chain has TRBV6-2 or TRBV6-3 and TRBJ2-2; the match to TRBD2 covers 12 bases. J lost 7 bases, V lost 3 bases, and 15 bases had no gene match. Germline-derived CDR1 and CDR2 are MNHEY and SVGEGT. The length of the CDR3 is 19 residues. The CDR3 DNA follows: TGTGCCAGCAGTTATTCGGCTAGCGGGGGGGCCGTGGATGTCGGGGAGCTGTTTTTT. Translated: CASSYSASGGAVDVGELFF.

The chain recombines TRBV4-3 with TRBJ1-5; TRBD1 might be the D (6 bases). This CDR3 spans 19 amino acids. From germline, CDR1 is LGHNA and CDR2 YSLEER. Trimming shortened V by 4 bases and J by 5 bases, and 27 bases separated the two germline ends. The CDR3 protein is CASSRVRSQDQRGYQPQHF. The CDR3 DNA follows: TGCGCCAGCAGCCGAGTTAGAAGTCAGGACCAAAGGGGGTATCAGCCCCAGCATTTT.

This chain joins TRBV19 and TRBJ2-2, with 7 nucleotides matching TRBD2. V lost 5 bases, J lost 5 bases, and 8 bases stayed unmatched. The germline gives CDR1 LNHDA, CDR2 SQIVND (reference sequence). The length of the CDR3 is 15 residues. CDR3 bases: TGTGCCAGTAGTTCCCTGGGAGGGCCAACCGGGGAGCTGTTTTTT. Protein: CASSSLGGPTGELFF.

Concerning this clonotype itself: A read error is possible here, since a much larger clone lies one base away. Since no conserved phenylalanine or tryptophan closes the CDR3, a read error is the likely cause. This chain connects TRBV7-2 to TRBJ2-7, with D uncertain. This CDR3 spans 11 amino acids. The V gene's germline CDR1 is SGHTA and CDR2 FQGNSA. As DNA, the CDR3 is TGTGCCAGCAGAACCTCCCACGAGCAGTACCTC. This translates into CASRTSHEQYL.

This clonotype occurred many times. The chain joins TRBV19 to TRBJ2-2, with TRBD2 as a possible D gene (6 bases). CDR3 length: 14 residues. V lost 1 base to trimming and J lost 4 bases, with 7 bases between them. CDR1 and CDR2 from the germline V gene are LNHDA and SQIVND (reference sequence). The CDR3, as DNA: TGTGCCAGTAGTATAGTGGGAGGCACCGGGGAGCTGTTTTTT. This translates into CASSIVGGTGELFF.

J is TRBJ2-5 and V is TRBV20-1; D gene unclear. CDR3 length equals 12 residues. Germline CDR1 is DFQATT and CDR2 is SNEGSKA (reference sequence). Trimming removed 1 base at V and 11 bases at J, with 14 bases between. CDR3 coding DNA: TGCAGTGCTAGAGCCAGCACAGATACGCAGTACTTC. This translates into CSARASTDTQYF.

This clonotype occurred many times. The V and J genes are TRBV10-1 and TRBJ2-5; D unclear. CDR1 is WNHNN and CDR2 is SYGVQD in the germline V gene (reference sequence). Trimming cost V 4 bases and J 4 bases, with 4 bases left between them. The CDR3 runs 11 residues. For the CDR3, the DNA is TGCGCCAGCAGTGGGGGAGAGACCCAGTACTTC. This gives the protein CASSGGETQYF.